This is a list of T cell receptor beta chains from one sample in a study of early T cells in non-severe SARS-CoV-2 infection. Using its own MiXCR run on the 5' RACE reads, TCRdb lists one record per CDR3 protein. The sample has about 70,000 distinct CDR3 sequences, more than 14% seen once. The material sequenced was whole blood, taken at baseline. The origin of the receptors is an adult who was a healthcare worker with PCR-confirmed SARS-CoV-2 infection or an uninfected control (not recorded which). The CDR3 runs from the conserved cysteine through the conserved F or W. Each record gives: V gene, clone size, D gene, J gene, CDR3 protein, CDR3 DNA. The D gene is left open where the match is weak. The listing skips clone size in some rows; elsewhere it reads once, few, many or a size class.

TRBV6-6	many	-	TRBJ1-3	CASSFSPGLLRGNTIYF	TGTGCCAGCAGTTTTTCGCCGGGACTGCTGAGGGGAAACACCATATATTTT
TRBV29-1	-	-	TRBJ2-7	CSVLRVNLGNYEQYF	TGCAGCGTACTCAGGGTTAACTTAGGGAACTACGAGCAGTACTTC
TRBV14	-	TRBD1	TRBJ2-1	CASSQGDSYNEQFF	TGTGCCAGCAGCCAAGGGGACAGTTACAATGAGCAGTTCTTC
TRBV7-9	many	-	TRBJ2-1	CASSSPHEQFF	TGTGCCAGCAGCTCTCCCCATGAGCAGTTCTTC
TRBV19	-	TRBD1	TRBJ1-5	CASSTRQGGSNQPQHF	TGTGCCAGTAGTACCCGACAGGGAGGGAGCAATCAGCCCCAGCATTTT
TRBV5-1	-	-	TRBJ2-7	CASSSDSHSYEQYF	TGCGCCAGCAGCTCCGACAGCCACTCCTACGAGCAGTACTTC
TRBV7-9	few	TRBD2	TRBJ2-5	CASRSGTSVQETQYF	TGTGCCAGCAGATCCGGGACTAGCGTTCAAGAGACCCAGTACTTC
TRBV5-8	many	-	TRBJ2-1	CASSLVPVHSSKFF	TGTGCCAGCAGCTTGGTTCCGGTGCATAGCTCAAAGTTCTTC
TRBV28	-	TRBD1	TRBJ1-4	CASSPAGTGDEKLFF	TGTGCCAGCAGCCCCGCCGGGACAGGGGATGAAAAACTGTTTTTT
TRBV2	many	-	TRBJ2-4	CASRASPLGGGIQYF	TGTGCCAGCAGAGCCTCTCCTTTAGGGGGAGGCATTCAGTACTTC
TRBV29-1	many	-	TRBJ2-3	CSVEVGTDTQYF	TGCAGCGTTGAAGTAGGCACAGATACGCAGTATTTT
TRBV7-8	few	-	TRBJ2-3	CASSFKRFSSTDTQYF	TGTGCCAGCAGCTTCAAGCGTTTTTCTAGCACAGATACGCAGTATTTT
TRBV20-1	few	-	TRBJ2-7	CSARAGPSKSYEQYF	TGCAGTGCTAGAGCGGGACCCTCGAAGTCCTACGAGCAGTACTTC
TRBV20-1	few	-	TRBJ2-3	CSQPGRGTDTQYF	TGCAGTCAGCCGGGGCGTGGTACAGATACGCAGTATTTT
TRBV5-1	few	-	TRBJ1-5	CASSLDGGAFQPQHF	TGCGCCAGCAGCTTGGACGGTGGGGCTTTTCAGCCCCAGCATTTT
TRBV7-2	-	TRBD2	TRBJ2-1	CASSSLAGGLYNEQFF	TGTGCCAGCAGCTCCTTAGCGGGAGGCCTGTACAATGAGCAGTTCTTC
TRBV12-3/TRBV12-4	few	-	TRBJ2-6	CASTRSGANVLTF	TGTGCCAGCACACGGTCTGGGGCCAACGTCCTGACTTTC
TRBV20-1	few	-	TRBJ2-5	CSARDSRGSGETQYF	TGCAGTGCTAGAGATTCGAGGGGTAGCGGAGAGACCCAGTACTTC
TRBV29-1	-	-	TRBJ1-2	CSSLEVYGYTF	TGCAGCTCGCTCGAGGTGTATGGCTACACCTTC
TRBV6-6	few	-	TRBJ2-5	CASKGETQYF	TGTGCCAGCAAGGGGGAGACCCAGTACTTC
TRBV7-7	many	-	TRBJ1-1	CASSLTENTEAFF	TGTGCCAGCAGCTTAACAGAGAACACTGAAGCTTTCTTT
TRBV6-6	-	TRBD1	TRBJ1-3	CASSQTGPGNTIYF	TGTGCCAGCAGTCAGACAGGGCCCGGAAACACCATATATTTT
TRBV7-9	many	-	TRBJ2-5	CASSLAGGETQYF	TGTGCCAGCAGCTTAGCCGGGGGAGAGACCCAGTACTTC
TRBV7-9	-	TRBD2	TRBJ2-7	CASSPRTSGSSYEQYF	TGTGCCAGCAGCCCAAGGACTAGCGGGAGCTCCTACGAGCAGTACTTC
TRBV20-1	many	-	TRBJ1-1	CSATKTGVKGDTEAFF	TGCAGTGCTACTAAGACAGGTGTCAAGGGTGACACTGAAGCTTTCTTT
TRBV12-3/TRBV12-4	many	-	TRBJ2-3	CASSPRRDTQYF	TGTGCCAGCAGCCCCAGGAGGGATACGCAGTATTTT
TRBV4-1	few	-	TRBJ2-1	CASSQNPPGYNEQFF	TGCGCCAGCAGCCAAAATCCACCAGGGTACAATGAGCAGTTCTTC
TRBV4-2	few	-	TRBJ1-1	CASSHTGGSTEAFF	TGTGCCAGCAGCCACACGGGGGGGAGCACTGAAGCTTTCTTT
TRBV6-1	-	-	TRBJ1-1	CASSEDVNTEAFF	TGTGCCAGCAGTGAGGACGTGAACACTGAAGCTTTCTTT
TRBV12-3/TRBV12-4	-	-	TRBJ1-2	CASSLAGRMSNYGYTF	TGTGCCAGCAGTTTGGCGGGACGGATGAGCAACTATGGCTACACCTTC
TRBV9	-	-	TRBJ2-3	CASSARTTDTQYF	TGTGCCAGCAGCGCCCGAACCACAGATACGCAGTATTTT
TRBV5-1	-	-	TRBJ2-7	CASSPGLLELYEQYF	TGCGCCAGCAGCCCGGGATTGCTGGAACTTTACGAGCAGTACTTC
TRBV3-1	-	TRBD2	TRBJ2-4	CASSQWTSGSNIQYF	TGTGCCAGCAGCCAATGGACTAGCGGGAGTAACATTCAGTACTTC
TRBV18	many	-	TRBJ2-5	CASSPPGRQETQYF	TGTGCCAGCTCACCACCAGGGCGCCAAGAGACCCAGTACTTC
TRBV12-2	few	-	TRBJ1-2	CASRLAMSHPRGYGYTF	TGTGCAAGTCGCTTAGCGATGTCACATCCCAGGGGCTATGGCTACACCTTC